The rows below give T cell receptor beta chains drawn from one sample of a study of cytomegalovirus exposure and HLA in healthy donors. Profiled with immunoSEQ multiplex PCR; TCRdb holds only in-frame clones, not every one. Among around 91,000 clones listed, around 93% were seen once. The sample comprised PBMCs. All receptors derive from a woman in her 30s in good health and CMV-seropositive. Both conserved end residues are part of each CDR3. A D gene is named only where the DNA matches it firmly. The listing skips clone size in some rows; elsewhere it reads once, few, many or a size class.

-	TRBV29-1	-	TRBJ1-1	CSAGGASTEAFF	TGCAGCGCCGGGGGGGCGAGCACTGAAGCTTTCTTT
TRBD1	TRBV25-1	-	TRBJ2-7	CASSETGGLLYEQYF	TGTGCCAGCAGTGAGACAGGGGGCTTATTGTACGAGCAGTACTTC
TRBD1	TRBV6-5	-	TRBJ2-1	CAAGTGKNEQFF	TGTGCCGCCGGGACAGGGAAAAATGAGCAGTTCTTC
-	TRBV18	-	TRBJ1-1	CASSPLAMNTEAFF	TGTGCCAGCTCACCCCTCGCTATGAACACTGAAGCTTTCTTT
TRBD2	TRBV7-8	-	TRBJ2-7	CASSLMLFAESGGEQYF	TGTGCCAGCAGCTTAATGTTGTTTGCCGAATCGGGGGGCGAGCAGTACTTC
TRBD1	TRBV5-4	-	TRBJ2-5	CASSRGTGGGEETQYF	TGTGCCAGCAGCCGGGGGACAGGGGGCGGAGAGGAGACCCAGTACTTC
TRBD1	TRBV7-9	few	TRBJ1-2	CASSQSGKPGQGRGYTF	TGTGCCAGCAGCCAGTCGGGTAAACCGGGACAGGGACGTGGCTACACCTTC
TRBD2	TRBV28	-	TRBJ2-3	CASSFVLARLTDTQYF	TGTGCCAGCAGTTTTGTACTAGCGAGGCTCACAGATACGCAGTATTTT
TRBD2	TRBV27	-	TRBJ2-7	CASSKKLAVPGEQYF	TGTGCCAGCAGTAAGAAACTAGCGGTCCCTGGCGAGCAGTACTTC
-	TRBV6-6	-	TRBJ2-7	CASSSRQGGSYEQYF	TGTGCCAGCAGTTCGCGGCAGGGGGGCTCCTACGAGCAGTACTTC
TRBD1	TRBV5-5	-	TRBJ2-7	CASSLSGQGAYEQYF	TGTGCCAGCAGCTTGTCCGGACAGGGAGCCTACGAGCAGTACTTC
TRBD1	TRBV7-8	-	TRBJ2-7	CASSLGTGTGDSGTPWYEQYF	TGTGCCAGCAGCTTAGGGACCGGGACAGGGGACTCCGGGACTCCGTGGTACGAGCAGTACTTC
TRBD1	TRBV4-1	-	TRBJ2-5	CASSLGPTGIQETQYF	TGCGCCAGCAGCCTGGGGCCGACAGGGATCCAAGAGACCCAGTACTTC
TRBD2	TRBV7-3	-	TRBJ2-5	CASSLGPSGLQETQYF	TGTGCCAGCAGCTTAGGGCCTAGCGGACTCCAAGAGACCCAGTACTTC
-	TRBV5-4	once	TRBJ2-1	CASSDAGTRYNEQFF	TGTGCCAGCAGCGACGCCGGGACACGCTACAATGAGCAGTTCTTC
-	TRBV6-1	-	TRBJ2-5	CASIGDFNIETQYF	TGTGCCAGCATAGGGGATTTCAATATAGAGACCCAGTACTTC
-	TRBV28	-	TRBJ2-3	CASSPIWEKTTDTQYF	TGTGCCAGCAGCCCCATATGGGAGAAAACCACAGATACGCAGTATTTT
TRBD2	TRBV10-3	-	TRBJ2-2	CAISYGAGETGELFF	TGTGCCATCAGTTACGGGGCGGGAGAGACCGGGGAGCTGTTTTTT
-	TRBV6-5	-	TRBJ1-2	CASTGVGYGYTF	TGTGCCAGCACGGGGGTGGGCTATGGCTACACCTTC
TRBD1	TRBV18	-	TRBJ1-1	CASSPRDRGGMNTEAFF	TGTGCCAGCTCACCACGGGACAGGGGAGGCATGAACACTGAAGCTTTCTTT
TRBD1	TRBV5-6	once	TRBJ2-1	CASSLGTGGNKFF	TGTGCCAGCAGCTTGGGGACAGGGGGCAATAAGTTCTTC
-	TRBV5-4	-	TRBJ2-1	CASSIARTGHSNEQFF	TGTGCCAGCAGCATCGCCCGTACGGGACATAGCAATGAGCAGTTCTTC
-	TRBV2	-	TRBJ2-7	CASTRRRSYEQYF	TGTGCCAGCACGAGGCGGCGGTCCTACGAGCAGTACTTC
TRBD1	TRBV11-2	-	TRBJ1-1	CASRTGTANLNTEAFF	TGTGCCAGCAGGACCGGGACAGCAAACCTAAACACTGAAGCTTTCTTT
TRBD2	TRBV30	-	TRBJ2-1	CAWSVPTGGPNNEQFF	TGTGCCTGGAGTGTACCTACGGGAGGGCCCAATAATGAGCAGTTCTTC
-	TRBV28	-	TRBJ1-2	CASSLPQMYGYTF	TGTGCCAGCAGTTTACCTCAGATGTATGGCTACACCTTC
TRBD1	TRBV11-2	-	TRBJ2-2	CASSLTGQELLELFF	TGTGCCAGCAGCTTAACGGGACAGGAACTATTGGAGCTGTTTTTT
TRBD2	TRBV9	-	TRBJ2-1	CASSVGGTSGDLEQFF	TGTGCCAGCAGCGTAGGGGGGACTAGCGGGGACCTTGAGCAGTTCTTC
-	TRBV11-2	-	TRBJ1-1	CASSLYQGRWAFF	TGTGCCAGCAGCTTGTATCAGGGGCGTTGGGCTTTCTTT
TRBD1	TRBV27	-	TRBJ1-5	CASSSRGTGNQPQHF	TGTGCCAGCAGTTCCAGGGGGACGGGCAATCAGCCCCAGCATTTT
TRBD1	TRBV4-1	-	TRBJ2-7	CASSQVGQGDYEQYF	TGCGCCAGCAGCCAAGTGGGACAGGGAGACTACGAGCAGTACTTC
-	TRBV6-5	-	TRBJ2-5	CASSYGEVQETQYF	TGTGCCAGCAGTTACGGTGAGGTCCAAGAGACCCAGTACTTC
TRBD1	TRBV19	-	TRBJ2-2	CASSTGQGANTGELFF	TGTGCCAGTAGTACGGGACAGGGGGCTAACACCGGGGAGCTGTTTTTT
TRBD2	TRBV19	-	TRBJ2-4	CASSSLAGGGNIQYF	TGTGCCAGTAGTTCACTAGCGGGAGGCGGGAACATTCAGTACTTC
TRBD1	TRBV5-1	-	TRBJ2-7	CASSARTGYEQYF	TGCGCCAGCAGCGCGAGGACAGGATACGAGCAGTACTTC
-	TRBV9	-	TRBJ1-2	CASSPDSRVMGGYTF	TGTGCCAGCAGCCCCGACTCGAGGGTAATGGGGGGCTACACCTTC
-	TRBV28	-	TRBJ1-1	CASSFPLVSEAFF	TGTGCCAGCAGTTTTCCTCTTGTGAGTGAAGCTTTCTTT
-	TRBV28	-	TRBJ1-2	CASSFIGHTDVGYTF	TGTGCCAGCAGTTTCATCGGTCACACAGACGTTGGCTACACCTTC
-	TRBV30	few	TRBJ1-2	CAWSTGSNGYTF	TGTGCCTGGAGTACGGGGAGTAATGGCTACACCTTC
TRBD1	TRBV6-6	-	TRBJ1-2	CASKGQGSGYTF	TGTGCCAGCAAAGGACAGGGGTCTGGCTACACCTTC
TRBD2	TRBV29-1	once	TRBJ2-3	CSVERERADTQYF	TGCAGCGTTGAGCGGGAGCGGGCAGATACGCAGTATTTT
-	TRBV28	-	TRBJ2-7	CASSTSRGQGGFDYEQYF	TGTGCCAGCAGCACATCCCGAGGACAGGGAGGGTTTGACTACGAGCAGTACTTC
-	TRBV5-1	-	TRBJ2-1	CASSLVIGQSDEQFF	TGCGCCAGCAGCTTGGTCATTGGACAGTCCGATGAGCAGTTCTTC
-	TRBV5-1	-	TRBJ2-3	CASSLGHLGPDTQYF	TGCGCCAGCAGCTTGGGGCATCTGGGCCCAGATACGCAGTATTTT
TRBD1	TRBV4-3	-	TRBJ1-2	CASSQGSGQGVYGYTF	TGCGCCAGCAGCCAAGGGTCGGGACAGGGGGTCTATGGCTACACCTTC
-	TRBV9	-	TRBJ1-1	CASSGLLNTEAFF	TGTGCCAGTTCAGGGCTCCTGAACACTGAAGCTTTCTTT
TRBD2	TRBV2	-	TRBJ2-5	CVRGGLAGEGVWETQYF	TGTGTCCGAGGGGGACTAGCGGGAGAGGGGGTGTGGGAGACCCAGTACTTC
TRBD2	TRBV9	-	TRBJ2-1	CASSVRSGTAYNEQFF	TGTGCCAGCAGCGTAAGGAGCGGGACTGCCTACAATGAGCAGTTCTTC
TRBD1	TRBV7-9	-	TRBJ2-3	CASSQRDRESTDTQYF	TGTGCCAGCAGCCAAAGGGACAGGGAAAGCACAGATACGCAGTATTTT
TRBD2	TRBV5-4	-	TRBJ2-7	CASSLGTSGPYEQYF	TGTGCCAGCAGCCTCGGGACTAGCGGCCCCTACGAGCAGTACTTC
-	TRBV4-3	-	TRBJ1-2	CASSQDQGRTNYGYTF	TGCGCCAGCAGCCAAGATCAGGGCCGAACTAACTATGGCTACACCTTC
-	TRBV11-3	-	TRBJ2-2	CASKSLAGELFF	TGTGCCAGCAAGAGCCTCGCCGGGGAGCTGTTTTTT
TRBD1	TRBV9	-	TRBJ2-3	CASSPGQGADTQYF	TGTGCCAGCAGCCCGGGACAGGGGGCAGATACGCAGTATTTT
-	TRBV30	-	TRBJ1-1	CAWSVLRGTEAFF	TGTGCCTGGAGTGTACTTAGGGGCACTGAAGCTTTCTTT
TRBD2	TRBV7-9	-	TRBJ2-2	CASSVWTSGRASDTGELFF	TGTGCCAGCAGCGTATGGACTAGCGGGAGGGCTTCGGACACCGGGGAGCTGTTTTTT
TRBD1	TRBV19	-	TRBJ1-2	CASSTDRGDGYTF	TGTGCCAGTAGTACAGACAGGGGGGACGGCTACACCTTC